This TCR beta chain was documented in a study of blood T cell repertoires in COVID-19. For the study at large: Whether acute or convalescent, the COVID-19 samples came from the United States, Italy and Spain.

Looked up from germline, CDR1 is MNHEY and CDR2 is SVGEGT. V lost 5 bases, J lost 1 base, and 11 bases lay in between. CDR3 size: 14 residues. Original processing methods: For nucleated cells, counts were estimated from reference gene primer amplification. The assay was immunoSEQ multiplex PCR, and TCRdb's table has in-frame clones only and misses some. V and J calls and clone size are given by that table; D and trimming were obtained from the DNA. The sample contains about 68,000 clones, more than 60% of which appear only once. Sequencing input: peripheral blood. The origin of this receptor is a human donor in a cohort sampled during active COVID-19. J is TRBJ1-1 and V is TRBV6-2 or TRBV6-3, with D possibly TRBD1 on 6 matching bases. CDR3 in amino acids: CASSRGQTNTEAFF. For the CDR3, the DNA is TGTGCCAGCAGTCGCGGACAGACGAACACTGAAGCTTTCTTT.